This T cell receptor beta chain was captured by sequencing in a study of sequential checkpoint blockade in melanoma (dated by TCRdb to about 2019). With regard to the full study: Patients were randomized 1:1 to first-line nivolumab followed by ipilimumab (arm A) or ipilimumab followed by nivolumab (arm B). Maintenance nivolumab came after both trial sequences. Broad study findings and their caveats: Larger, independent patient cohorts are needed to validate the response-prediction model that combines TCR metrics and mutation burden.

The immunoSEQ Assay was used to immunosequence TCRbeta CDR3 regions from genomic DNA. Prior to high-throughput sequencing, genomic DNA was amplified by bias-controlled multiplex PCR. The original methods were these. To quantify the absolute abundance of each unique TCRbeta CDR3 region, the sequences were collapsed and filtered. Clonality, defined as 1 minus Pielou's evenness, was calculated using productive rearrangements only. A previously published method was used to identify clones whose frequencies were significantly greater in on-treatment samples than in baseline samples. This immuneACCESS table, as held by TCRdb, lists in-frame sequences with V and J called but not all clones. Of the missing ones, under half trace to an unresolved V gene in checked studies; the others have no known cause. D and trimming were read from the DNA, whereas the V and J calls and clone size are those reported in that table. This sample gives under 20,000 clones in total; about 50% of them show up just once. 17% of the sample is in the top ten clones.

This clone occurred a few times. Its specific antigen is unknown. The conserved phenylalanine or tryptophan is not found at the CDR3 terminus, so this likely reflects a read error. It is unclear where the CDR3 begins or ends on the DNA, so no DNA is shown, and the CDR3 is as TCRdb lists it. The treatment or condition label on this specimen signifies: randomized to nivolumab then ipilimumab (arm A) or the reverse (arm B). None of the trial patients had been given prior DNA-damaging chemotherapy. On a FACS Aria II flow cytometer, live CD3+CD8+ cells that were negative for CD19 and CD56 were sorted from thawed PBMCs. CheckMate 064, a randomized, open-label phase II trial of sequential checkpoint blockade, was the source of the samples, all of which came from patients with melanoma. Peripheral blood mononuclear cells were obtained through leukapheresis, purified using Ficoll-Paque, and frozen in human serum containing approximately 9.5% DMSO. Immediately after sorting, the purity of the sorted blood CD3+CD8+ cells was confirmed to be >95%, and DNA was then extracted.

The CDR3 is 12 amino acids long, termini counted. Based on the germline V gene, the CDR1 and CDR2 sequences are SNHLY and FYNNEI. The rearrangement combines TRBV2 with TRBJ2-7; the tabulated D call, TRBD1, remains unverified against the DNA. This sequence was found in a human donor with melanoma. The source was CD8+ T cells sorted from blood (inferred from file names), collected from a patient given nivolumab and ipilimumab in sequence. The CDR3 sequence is CASSIPGTDFSL.